One sample yielded the 17 T cell receptor beta chains listed below, sequenced in a study of blood T cell repertoires in COVID-19. TCRdb's copy holds only in-frame clones and misses some; the assay was immunoSEQ multiplex PCR. The sample yields 110,000 or so clones, 80% to 85% seen once. The source material was peripheral blood. The receptors originated from an elderly woman with acute or convalescent COVID-19.

This chain uses TRBV6-2 or TRBV6-3 with TRBJ2-1; D possibly corresponds to TRBD2 (5 bases). The CDR3 sequence is 13 residues long. CDR1 and CDR2 from the germline V gene are MNHEY and SVGEGT. V gave up 4 bases and J gave up 10 bases, with 14 bases separating them. The CDR3 is CASSWLAGQEQFF. The CDR3 nucleotides read TGTGCCAGCAGTTGGTTGGCGGGCCAGGAGCAGTTCTTC.

V and J are TRBV13 and TRBJ2-2; D gene unclear. The CDR3 contains 12 residues. Germline CDR1 and CDR2: PRHDT and FYEKMQ (reference sequence). V shed 4 bases and J shed 3 bases, with 3 bases lying between them. The CDR3: CASSSYTGELFF. The CDR3 DNA follows: TGTGCCAGCAGCTCTTACACCGGGGAGCTGTTTTTT.

This clone was seen a single time. V usage is TRBV11-2 and J usage is TRBJ2-3; no clear D gene. The V gene's germline CDR1 is SGHAT and CDR2 FQNNGV. The CDR3 is 13 residues long. V was shortened by 1 base and J by 6 bases, with 8 bases between the two germline ends. The CDR3 loop is CASSLALRDTQYF. The CDR3 DNA reads TGTGCCAGCAGCTTAGCTCTACGGGATACGCAGTATTTT.

For the CDR3, the DNA is TGTGCCAGCTCACCACCGGGGACAGGAGGAAAGGCTTTCTTT. The encoded protein is CASSPPGTGGKAFF. This chain connects TRBV18 to TRBJ1-1; TRBD1 aligns across 8 bases. CDR1 and CDR2 (germline): KGHSH, LQKENI. J lost 11 bases, V lost 0 bases, and 8 bases had no gene match. This CDR3 is built from 14 residues.

The V gene is TRBV2, the J gene TRBJ2-1; 12 nucleotides line up with TRBD2. Germline-derived CDR1 and CDR2 are SNHLY and FYNNEI. V lost 9 bases and J lost 4; bases outside the gene matches: 4. The CDR3 runs to 14 residues. The CDR3 reads CASMTSGGYNEQFF. The CDR3 DNA reads as TGTGCCAGTATGACTAGCGGGGGTTACAATGAGCAGTTCTTC.

This sequence joins TRBV6-5 and TRBJ2-5; 8 bases align to TRBD1. Germline-derived CDR1 and CDR2 are MNHEY and SVGAGI. The V and J ends lost 7 bases and 5 bases, in that order; junction bases with no gene match: 9. This CDR3 comprises 14 residues. The CDR3 DNA reads as TGTGCCAGCAACTTTGCAGGGGGCTGGGAGACCCAGTACTTC. It yields the protein CASNFAGGWETQYF.

The chain links TRBV27 to TRBJ1-2; the match to TRBD1 covers 8 bases. CDR3 length equals 13 residues. Per germline, CDR1 MNHEY and CDR2 SMNVEV (reference sequence). V lost 5 bases, J lost 8 bases, and 7 bases stayed unmatched. The CDR3 coding sequence is TGTGCCAGCAGTCTAACAGGGGGAGTAGGCTACACCTTC. It is translated as CASSLTGGVGYTF.

V gene TRBV19 combines with J gene TRBJ1-2; D is undetermined. Germline-derived CDR1 and CDR2 are LNHDA and SQIVND (reference sequence). This CDR3 is built from 13 residues. The V gene lost 1 base and the J gene lost 3 bases, with 6 bases spanning the gap. The CDR3: CASSIGADYGYTF. CDR3 nucleotides: TGTGCCAGTAGTATAGGGGCAGACTATGGCTACACCTTC.

The chain joins TRBV2 to TRBJ1-5, with D possibly matching TRBD1 (5 bases). CDR1 SNHLY and CDR2 FYNNEI come from the germline V gene. This CDR3 contains 13 residues. Trimming cost V 8 bases and J 3 bases, with 11 bases left between them. CDR3 sequence reads: CASGGGINQPQHF. CDR3 DNA sequence: TGTGCCAGCGGGGGGGGAATCAATCAGCCCCAGCATTTT.

The gene calls are TRBV5-6 and TRBJ1-2, with 10 positions matching TRBD1. Per germline, CDR1 SGHDT and CDR2 YYEEEE. This CDR3 is built from 15 residues. The junction had 8 bases not matched to a gene; V was cut back by 4 bases and J by 5 bases. CDR3 sequence (DNA): TGTGCCAGCAGCCCCGGACAGGGGGTTCGGTATGGCTACACCTTC. Amino acid sequence: CASSPGQGVRYGYTF.

V and J are TRBV7-9 and TRBJ2-5, with 13 bases that match TRBD2. With 6 bases clipped from V and 4 bases from J, the junction kept 8 bases outside the gene matches. The CDR3 is 16 residues long. From germline, CDR1 is SEHNR and CDR2 FQNEAQ (reference sequence). CDR3 DNA: TGTGCCAGCAGACCCACTAGCGGGAGGGCCCTAGAGACCCAGTACTTC. This gives the protein CASRPTSGRALETQYF.

The CDR3 spells CASSEPDTQYF. The CDR3 coding sequence is TGTGCCAGCAGCGAGCCAGATACGCAGTATTTT. V gene TRBV6-5 combines with J gene TRBJ2-3, with D uncertain. CDR1 and CDR2 from the germline V gene are MNHEY and SVGAGI. CDR3 length: 11 amino acids. Trimming removed 6 bases from V and 4 bases from J, with 5 bases in between.

This chain uses TRBV3-1 (or the pseudogene TRBV3-2) with TRBJ2-3; a possible D gene is TRBD1 (6 bases). The germline V and J ends were trimmed by 4 bases and 1 base, with 12 bases remaining between them. Looked up from germline, CDR1 is LGHDT and CDR2 is YNNKEL (reference sequence). The CDR3 runs to 15 residues. The CDR3 DNA follows: TGTGCCAGCAGCCTTCTGGGACAAGGCACAGATACGCAGTATTTT. It encodes CASSLLGQGTDTQYF.

The CDR3 nucleotides read TGCGCCAGCAGCTACTCCGGGACAGGGATTACTGAAGCTTTCTTT. This gives the protein CASSYSGTGITEAFF. The V gene is TRBV10-1, the J gene TRBJ1-1; 9 nucleotides line up with TRBD1. CDR1 WNHNN and CDR2 SYGVQD come from the germline V gene (reference sequence). Trimming removed 6 bases from V and 5 bases from J; junction bases left unmatched: 10. This CDR3 region has 15 residues.

The gene calls are TRBV27 and TRBJ2-3; 7 bases match TRBD2. This CDR3 is built from 15 residues. Germline CDR1 and CDR2: MNHEY and SMNVEV (reference sequence). V shed 6 bases and J 0 bases; nucleotides not matched to a gene: 6. CDR3: CASSWGDYSTDTQYF. As DNA, the CDR3 is TGTGCCAGCAGCTGGGGGGACTATAGCACAGATACGCAGTATTTT.

The J gene is TRBJ2-5, the V gene TRBV2; TRBD2 matches at 9 bases. This CDR3 region has 14 residues. The J segment lost 5 bases and the V segment lost 4 bases, leaving 5 bases of the junction unmatched. Germline V lookup: CDR1 SNHLY, CDR2 FYNNEI. The DNA for the CDR3 is TGTGCCAGCAGTGGGGCGGGAGGGCCCGAGACCCAGTACTTC. Protein: CASSGAGGPETQYF.

J is TRBJ2-1 and V is TRBV5-1; 8 bases fit TRBD1. From germline, CDR1 is SGHRS and CDR2 YFSETQ. Unmatched junction bases numbered 10, after V lost 5 bases and J lost 9 bases. CDR3 length: 14 residues. The CDR3 nucleotides read TGCGCCAGCAGGGAGGTGCAGGGGGCGGGTGAGCAGTTCTTC. Amino acid sequence: CASREVQGAGEQFF.